Each of the 15 T cell receptor beta chains below was sequenced from the same sample in a study of glioma-infiltrating T cells. TCR alpha and beta CDR3 regions were amplified from RNA using iRepertoire nested multiplex PCR. Via MiXCR, TCRdb re-called the multiplex PCR reads, giving one row per CDR3 protein. The data hold approximately 12,000 distinct CDR3 sequences, with about a quarter observed a single time. Sequenced: glioma tissue, nonneoplastic brain tissue, or PBMCs (not recorded which). The receptors originated from a human donor with low-grade glioma or glioblastoma, undergoing nonglioma brain surgery, or in good health (not recorded which).

This clonotype was counted between two and nine times. The V and J genes are TRBV29-1 and TRBJ2-6, with D perhaps matching TRBD1 (6 bases). This CDR3 has 14 residues. From germline, CDR1 is SQVTM and CDR2 ANQGSEA. Trimming pared 6 bases from V and 2 bases from J, leaving 11 bases between. CDR3 bases: TGCAGCGTAGGACAGACAGCTGGGGCCAACGTCCTGACTTTC. Protein: CSVGQTAGANVLTF. The whole variable domain, filled in from reference TRBV29-1 and TRBJ2-6, reads SAVISQKPSRDICQRGTSLTIQCQVDSQVTMMFWYRQQPGQSLTLIATANQGSEATYESGFVIDKFPISRPNLTFSTLTVSNMSPEDSSIYLCSVGQTAGANVLTFGAGSRLTVL.

This clonotype has just a few counts. The chain has TRBV3-1 and TRBJ2-2; maybe TRBD2 (5 bases). Trimming cost V 0 bases and J 5 bases, with 13 bases left between them. Germline CDR1 is LGHDT and CDR2 is YNNKEL (reference sequence). The CDR3 has 16 residues. Here the CDR3 DNA reads TGTGCCAGCAGCCAAGATTCACTAGGTGGGACCGGGGAGCTGTTTTTT. This codes for CASSQDSLGGTGELFF.

The chain has TRBV4-1 and TRBJ2-3, with TRBD1 matching over 8 bases. J gave up 2 bases and V 1 base, and 5 bases lay outside the gene matches. Germline CDR1 is MGHRA and CDR2 is YSYEKL. The CDR3 is made up of 16 amino acids. CDR3 loop: CASSQADRGFTDTQYF. The CDR3 DNA is TGCGCCAGCAGCCAAGCTGACAGGGGCTTCACAGATACGCAGTATTTT.

This clonotype came up many times. DNA of the CDR3: TGTGCCAGCAGTTTATCTGCGACCCCAGGCTACGAGCAGTACTTC. Its protein is CASSLSATPGYEQYF. This chain connects TRBV28 to TRBJ2-7, with D unresolved. The germline CDR1 and CDR2 sequences are MDHEN and SYDVKM. This CDR3 has 15 amino acids. Trimming took off 1 base at V and 3 bases at J, with 13 bases between the two ends.

The chain has TRBV5-1 and TRBJ2-1, with 8 bases matching TRBD2. V lost 3 bases to trimming and J lost 7 bases; unmatched junction nucleotides: 9. This CDR3 spans 15 amino acids. CDR1 SGHRS and CDR2 YFSETQ come from the germline V gene. CDR3 DNA sequence: TGCGCCAGCAGCTCCGTTAGCGGGGATTATAATGAGCAGTTCTTC. As protein: CASSSVSGDYNEQFF.

A word on this clonotype: The junction shows a germline mismatch at one end, possibly a read error. V gene TRBV6-6 combines with J gene TRBJ1-5, with D unclear. CDR3 size: 13 residues. The germline gives CDR1 MNHNY, CDR2 SVGAGI (reference sequence). The CDR3 coding sequence is TGTGCCAGCAGTTGCTTTTACAATCAGCACCAGCATTTT. It is translated as CASSCFYNQHQHF.

This clonotype was counted only a few times. The V call is TRBV3-1, the J call TRBJ2-7, with 10 bases that match TRBD2. CDR3 length equals 18 residues. Germline V gives CDR1 LGHDT, CDR2 YNNKEL (reference sequence). Trimming cost V 1 base and J 3 bases; bases outside gene matches: 12. The CDR3 bases are TGTGCCAGCAGCCAAGGAGAACTGGTAGCGGGAGGAGGCTACGAGCAGTACTTC. Protein: CASSQGELVAGGGYEQYF.

This clonotype was found many times. V usage is TRBV6-1 and J usage is TRBJ2-1; D not certain. Trimming removed 3 bases at V and 0 bases at J, with 9 bases between. Germline V gene data show CDR1 as MNHNS and CDR2 as SASEGT. The CDR3 loop spans 15 amino acids. CDR3 loop: CASSDLFSSYNEQFF. CDR3 nucleotide sequence: TGTGCCAGCAGTGATCTGTTTAGCTCCTACAATGAGCAGTTCTTC.

This chain uses TRBV30 with TRBJ1-5; no definite D call. The length of the CDR3 is 14 residues. CDR1 GTSNPN and CDR2 SVGIG come from the germline V gene (reference sequence). The ends were cut back, 8 bases at V and 2 bases at J, with 16 bases in the middle. This chain's CDR3 is CAASKGEGNQPQHF. The DNA of the CDR3 is TGTGCCGCCTCGAAGGGAGAGGGCAATCAGCCCCAGCATTTT.

This clonotype was detected ten times or more. The rearrangement uses TRBV28 and TRBJ1-5, with 7 bases aligning to TRBD1. The V gene's germline CDR1 is MDHEN and CDR2 SYDVKM. Trimming took 6 bases from V and 0 from J; bases not matched to a gene: 5. The CDR3 is 15 amino acids. The CDR3 spells CASSFRGNSNQPQHF. In DNA form, the CDR3 reads TGTGCCAGCAGCTTCAGGGGGAATAGCAATCAGCCCCAGCATTTT.

This clonotype is medium-sized. This rearrangement joins TRBV6-1 to TRBJ1-1, with a tentative D call TRBD1 (5 bases). Germline V gene data show CDR1 as MNHNS and CDR2 as SASEGT. V lost 8 bases to trimming and J lost 4 bases, with 17 bases between them. The length of the CDR3 is 14 residues. The CDR3 spells CASWGRQWVTEAFF. CDR3 bases: TGTGCCAGCTGGGGGAGACAATGGGTCACTGAAGCTTTCTTT.

This clonotype showed up many times. The chain has TRBV6-1 and TRBJ2-7, with D possibly matching TRBD2 (7 bases). The CDR3 runs to 17 residues. The V end lost 6 bases, the J end lost 3 bases, and 24 bases lay between the germline ends. Germline CDR1 and CDR2: MNHNS and SASEGT. The CDR3 region has the DNA TGTGCCAGCAGCCCACGGGGGAGGGGGGAGTTTTTCTACGAGCAGTACTTC. This sequence encodes CASSPRGRGEFFYEQYF.

This chain joins TRBV27 and TRBJ2-1; 10 nucleotides match TRBD2. The germline gives CDR1 MNHEY, CDR2 SMNVEV (reference sequence). This CDR3 is built from 15 residues. CDR3 loop: CSNSLGSTSGNEQFF. The DNA of the CDR3 is TGTTCCAACAGTTTAGGTTCGACTAGCGGGAATGAGCAGTTCTTC.

This clonotype has at least ten counts. The chain joins TRBV2 to TRBJ1-4; TRBD1 is a possible D gene (6 bases). CDR1 is SNHLY and CDR2 is FYNNEI in the germline V gene. The CDR3 totals 13 residues. V lost 7 bases and J 8 bases, leaving 14 bases between the germline ends. In DNA form, the CDR3 reads TGTGCCAGCATGGGGGACATCGGGGAAAAACTGTTTTTT. Translated: CASMGDIGEKLFF.

This clonotype is judged medium-sized (0.01 to 0.1%). This chain connects TRBV6-1 to TRBJ2-3; no clear D gene. V was cut by 7 bases and J by 5 bases, with 7 bases left in between. This CDR3 has 11 residues. Germline CDR1 is MNHNS and CDR2 is SASEGT. The CDR3 coding sequence is TGTGCCAGCATGGCGTTAGATACGCAGTATTTT. This codes for CASMALDTQYF.